The T cell receptor beta chain described here comes from a study of regulatory T cells in long-lasting Graves disease. Study observations and caveats: The work looked only at peripheral blood and did not look at thyroid tissue.

Regarding time point: newly diagnosed GD, antithyroid drugs for less than 3 months. Generation of the TCR library employed RNA extracted from PBMCs. Investigators prepared the TCR beta libraries by applying iRepertoire HTBI primers and Arm-PCR of CDR3 regions. TCRdb re-called the multiplex PCR reads with MiXCR, one entry per CDR3 protein. The sample carries 350,000 to 450,000 distinct CDR3 sequences, roughly 17% recorded once. V shed 3 bases, J shed 4 bases, and the junction held 9 bases outside the gene matches. Germline assignment: CDR1 SGHDN and CDR2 FVKESK. CDR3 size: 16 residues. This clonotype has a handful of counts. What it binds is not known. The same data also went into a second study, on T cells in Graves' hyperthyroidism and ophthalmopathy.

The clonotype was recovered from a man aged 40-50 years with Graves disease. This chain connects TRBV14 to TRBJ2-3; 8 nucleotides line up with TRBD2. This material consisted of peripheral blood mononuclear cells (PBMCs), taken at new diagnosis, from a patient treated with antithyroid drugs. The CDR3 reads CASSHLKASGSDTQYF. Written as DNA, the CDR3 is TGTGCCAGCAGCCACCTCAAGGCTAGCGGGTCAGATACGCAGTATTTT.